This TCR beta chain was observed in a study of cytomegalovirus exposure and HLA in healthy donors. The CDR3 has 15 residues. V was pared by 4 bases and J by 2 bases, with 8 bases of the junction left unmatched. CDR1 is SGHRS and CDR2 is YFSETQ in the germline V gene. Donors counted as nominally healthy when sampled, yet unrecorded immune exposures were likely. The PCR had 60 Vbeta and 13 Jbeta primers. The data were produced by immunoSEQ multiplex PCR, yet TCRdb's version contains in-frame clones alone and is incomplete. The repertoire holds 160,000 or so clones, around three quarters seen once, with 5.7% in the top ten.

Specimen: PBMCs. This receptor was taken from a middle-aged man in good health and CMV-seronegative. V gene TRBV5-1 combines with J gene TRBJ1-2; 7 nucleotides line up with TRBD1. In DNA form, the CDR3 reads TGCGCCAGCAGCCCGGCGGAGGGGGCCAACTATGGCTACACCTTC. This encodes CASSPAEGANYGYTF.